The 19 T cell receptor beta chains in this list originate from one sample, sequenced in a study of beta chain features in type 1 diabetes (dated by TCRdb to about 2018). Libraries came from the immunoSEQ multiplex PCR assay. The High Capacity cDNA Reverse Transcription Kit was used to reverse transcribe all of the isolated RNA, meaning that expressed TCRB transcripts were what got sequenced. In TCRdb, the immuneACCESS table is reduced to in-frame sequences with V and J assigned. These tables do not hold every clone; where another copy was compared, an unresolved V gene accounts for under half, and the others remain unexplained. For this sample the table gives 450,000 to 550,000 clones, of which approximately 30% were detected only once. More than 0.055% of the sample is in the top ten clones. The sequenced sample consisted of naive CD4+ T cells from blood. The sample's cell subset or site label is to be understood as: true naive CD4+ T cells. The receptor set was obtained from a man in his late teens or twenties in good health.

The V call is TRBV30, the J call TRBJ1-3; the match to TRBD1 covers 9 bases. CDR1 and CDR2 from the germline V gene are GTSNPN and SVGIG (reference sequence). The J segment lost 2 bases and the V segment lost 2 bases, leaving 4 bases of the junction unmatched. The CDR3 totals 15 residues. CDR3 nucleotide sequence: TGTGCCTGGAGTCTGGGGACAGGGCCTGGAAACACCATATATTTT. It translates to CAWSLGTGPGNTIYF.

For this clone: Other DNA sequences of this sample code for an identical CDR3. J is TRBJ1-1 and V is TRBV18; no clear D gene. V was shortened by 3 bases and J by 3 bases, with 5 bases between the two germline ends. This CDR3 region has 12 residues. The germline V gene has CDR1 KGHSH and CDR2 LQKENI. CDR3 sequence: CASSPRDTEAFF. The CDR3 coding sequence is TGTGCCAGCTCACCCCGGGACACTGAAGCTTTCTTT.

This clone was counted a few times. V is TRBV5-1 and J is TRBJ2-5; 10 positions match TRBD1. The CDR3 runs 14 residues. Germline V gene sequence: CDR1 SGHRS, CDR2 YFSETQ. The ends lost 4 bases at V and 4 bases at J; junction bases unmatched: 4. CDR3: CASSRRTGGETQYF. The CDR3 bases are TGCGCCAGCAGCCGCCGGACAGGGGGAGAGACCCAGTACTTC.

V is TRBV30 and J is TRBJ2-7; D remains unclear. Germline CDR1 is GTSNPN and CDR2 is SVGIG (reference sequence). This CDR3 is built from 13 residues. Trimming cost V 1 base and J 4 bases, with 11 bases left between them. The DNA for the CDR3 is TGTGCCTGGAGTGAATTCGCCCCGTACGAGCAGTACTTC. Protein: CAWSEFAPYEQYF.

This clone was detected only a few times. The rearrangement joins TRBV7-2 to TRBJ2-5; either TRBD1 or TRBD2 may fit D (5 bases each). Germline lookup yields CDR1 SGHTA and CDR2 FQGNSA. Trimming removed 6 bases from V and 4 bases from J, with 15 bases in between. The CDR3 is made up of 14 amino acids. The CDR3 protein is CASRSIARGETQYF. The CDR3 bases are TGTGCCAGCAGGTCCATCGCGAGGGGAGAGACCCAGTACTTC.

V usage is TRBV29-1 and J usage is TRBJ1-4; D gene unclear. CDR1 is SQVTM and CDR2 is ANQGSEA in the germline V gene. Trimming took 3 bases from V and 11 from J, leaving 16 bases between them. This CDR3 has 13 amino acids. In DNA, the CDR3 is TGCAGCGTTGATCGTCGGCGGGTACGGAAACTGTTTTTT. This gives the protein CSVDRRRVRKLFF.

The V gene is TRBV11-3, the J gene TRBJ2-3; 9 bases map to TRBD2. The CDR3 has 16 residues. J lost 2 bases, V lost 1 base, and 4 bases had no gene match. Germline V gene data show CDR1 as SGHNT and CDR2 as YENEEA. CDR3 residues: CASSLGTSEYTDTQYF. CDR3 coding DNA: TGTGCCAGCAGCTTAGGGACTAGCGAGTACACAGATACGCAGTATTTT.

About this clone: The sample has other DNA sequences that encode this CDR3 too. The chain uses TRBV10-3 and TRBJ2-1; D perhaps matches TRBD2 (6 bases). The V end lost 4 bases, the J end lost 0 bases, and 10 bases lay between the germline ends. The CDR3 is 15 residues long. Germline CDR1 reads ENHRY; CDR2 reads SYGVKD. CDR3 residues: CAISVSGSSYNEQFF. In DNA, the CDR3 is TGTGCCATCAGTGTTAGCGGTAGCTCCTACAATGAGCAGTTCTTC.

This clone showed up just a few times. The CDR3 region is CASTQNTDTQYF. DNA for the CDR3: TGCGCCAGCACGCAGAACACAGATACGCAGTATTTT. The genes are TRBV5-1 and TRBJ2-3, with no clear D. The V and J ends lost 6 bases and 2 bases respectively, with 7 bases between them. Germline V gene sequence: CDR1 SGHRS, CDR2 YFSETQ. This CDR3 has 12 residues.

The chain is built from TRBV5-6 and TRBJ2-4; D not certain. V gave up 5 bases and J gave up 8 bases, with 20 bases separating them. Germline V gene lookup returns CDR1 SGHDT and CDR2 YYEEEE. This CDR3 spans 15 amino acids. The chain's CDR3 is CASSLPEQGWDIQYF. The DNA of the CDR3 is TGTGCCAGCAGTCTTCCGGAGCAAGGCTGGGACATTCAGTACTTC.

The chain recombines TRBV7-9 with TRBJ1-1, with 7 bases fitting TRBD1. Germline V gene lookup returns CDR1 SEHNR and CDR2 FQNEAQ (reference sequence). The CDR3 loop spans 14 amino acids. J was trimmed by 8 bases and V by 5 bases; bases with no gene match: 11. The CDR3 DNA sequence: TGTGCCAGCAGCAGCACAGGGGCCCACGGCGAAGCTTTCTTT. The encoded protein is CASSSTGAHGEAFF. Variable domain in full (rest from reference TRBV7-9 and TRBJ1-1): DTGVSQNPRHKITKRGQNVTFRCDPISEHNRLYWYRQTLGQGPEFLTYFQNEAQLEKSRLLSDRFSAERPKGSFSTLEIQRTEQGDSAMYLCASSSTGAHGEAFFGQGTRLTVV.

This clone was detected a few times. The chain links TRBV4-1 to TRBJ2-5, with a tentative D call TRBD2 (5 bases). V was cut by 0 bases and J by 5 bases, with 13 bases left in between. This CDR3 has 15 amino acids. Per the germline V gene, CDR1 is MGHRA and CDR2 is YSYEKL. CDR3 sequence (DNA): TGCGCCAGCAGCCAAGACGGCGGGTTCGGGGAGACCCAGTACTTC. This translates into CASSQDGGFGETQYF.

Written as DNA, the CDR3 is TGTGCCAGCAGCCCGATACAGGGGGCGCCGATCACAGATACGCAGTATTTT. This gives the protein CASSPIQGAPITDTQYF. The genes are TRBV5-4 and TRBJ2-3; 9 bases line up with TRBD1. Trimming took 4 bases from V and 2 from J; bases not matched to a gene: 11. CDR1 is SGHNT and CDR2 is YYREEE in the germline V gene (reference sequence). This CDR3 spans 17 amino acids.

This clone appeared a few times. The genes are TRBV29-1 and TRBJ2-2, with TRBD2 identical over 7 bases. CDR3 length: 14 amino acids. The V gene end was trimmed by 6 bases and the J gene end by 5 bases; junction bases not matched to a gene: 9. The germline CDR1 and CDR2 sequences are SQVTM and ANQGSEA. The CDR3 DNA reads TGCAGCGTCACTAAGACTAGCTGGACCGGGGAGCTGTTTTTT. Protein: CSVTKTSWTGELFF.

There are a few counts of this clone. The rearrangement links TRBV7-3 to TRBJ2-1, with no clear D. V lost 2 bases to trimming and J lost 5 bases, with 7 bases between them. The CDR3 totals 13 residues. The germline V gene has CDR1 SGHTA and CDR2 FQGTGA. As DNA, the CDR3 is TGTGCCAGCAGCTTATACAGCGACAATGAGCAGTTCTTC. Translated, it gives CASSLYSDNEQFF.

The rearrangement joins TRBV6-1 to TRBJ1-2; maybe TRBD1 (6 bases). Germline V gene lookup returns CDR1 MNHNS and CDR2 SASEGT. Deletions cut 1 base from V and 8 bases from J, with 23 bases between. This CDR3 spans 17 amino acids. The CDR3 spells CASSEVAGDWIPRGYTF. In nucleotides, the CDR3 is TGTGCCAGCAGTGAAGTCGCAGGGGACTGGATCCCCAGGGGCTACACCTTC.

Only a few counts were recorded for this clone. The V call is TRBV23-1, the J call TRBJ2-7; D might be TRBD2 (6 bases). TRBV23-1 is classed as an ORF, of uncertain function. The CDR3 covers 14 residues. V was cut by 7 bases and J by 2 bases, with 15 bases left in between. CDR3 DNA: TGCGCCAGCATTGAGGGGACTCCTGCCTACGAGCAGTACTTC. Its protein is CASIEGTPAYEQYF.

This clone was observed a few times. J is TRBJ1-2 and V is TRBV30; tentative D call: TRBD1 (6 bases). The V gene's germline CDR1 is GTSNPN and CDR2 SVGIG (reference sequence). The CDR3 sequence is 13 residues long. Trimming pared 0 bases from V and 8 bases from J, leaving 13 bases between. CDR3 in amino acids: CAWSVLRGDGYTF. CDR3 coding DNA: TGTGCCTGGAGTGTACTCAGGGGAGACGGCTACACCTTC.

This rearrangement joins TRBV5-1 to TRBJ2-3; 7 nucleotides agree with TRBD2. Germline assignment: CDR1 SGHRS and CDR2 YFSETQ. CDR3 length equals 16 residues. After removal of 3 bases from V and 4 bases from J, the junction contained 11 bases not matched to a gene. The DNA for the CDR3 is TGCGCCAGCAGCTCTCTAGCGGAGAGGGCGCCAGATACGCAGTATTTT. Translated, it gives CASSSLAERAPDTQYF.